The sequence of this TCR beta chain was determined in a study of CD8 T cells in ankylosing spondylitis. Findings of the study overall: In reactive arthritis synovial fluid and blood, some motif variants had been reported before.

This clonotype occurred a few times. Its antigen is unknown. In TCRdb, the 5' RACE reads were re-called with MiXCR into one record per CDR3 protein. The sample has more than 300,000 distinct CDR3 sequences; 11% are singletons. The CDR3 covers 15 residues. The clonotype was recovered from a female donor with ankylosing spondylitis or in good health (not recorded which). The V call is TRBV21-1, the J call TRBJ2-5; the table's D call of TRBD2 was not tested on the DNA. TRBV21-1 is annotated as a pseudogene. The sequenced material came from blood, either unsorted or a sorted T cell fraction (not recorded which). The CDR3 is CASSKALGTSGIGYF. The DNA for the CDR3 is TGTGCCAGCAGCAAAGCGCTAGGGACTAGCGGGATTGGTTACTTC.